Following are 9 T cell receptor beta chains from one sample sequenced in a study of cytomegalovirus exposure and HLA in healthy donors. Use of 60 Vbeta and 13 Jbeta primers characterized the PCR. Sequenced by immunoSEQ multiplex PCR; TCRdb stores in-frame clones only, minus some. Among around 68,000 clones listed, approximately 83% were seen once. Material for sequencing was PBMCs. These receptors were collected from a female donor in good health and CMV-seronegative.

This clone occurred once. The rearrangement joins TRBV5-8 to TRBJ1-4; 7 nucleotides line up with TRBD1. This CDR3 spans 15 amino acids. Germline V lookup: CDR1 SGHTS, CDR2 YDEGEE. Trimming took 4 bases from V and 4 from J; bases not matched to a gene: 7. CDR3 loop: CASSLGTVNNEKLFF. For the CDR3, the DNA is TGTGCCAGCAGCCTCGGGACAGTCAATAATGAAAAACTGTTTTTT.

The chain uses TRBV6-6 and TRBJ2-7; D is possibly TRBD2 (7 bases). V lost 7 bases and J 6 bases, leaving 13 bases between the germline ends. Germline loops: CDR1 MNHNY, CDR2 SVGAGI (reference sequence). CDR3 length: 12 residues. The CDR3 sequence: CASMGGLGEQYF. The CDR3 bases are TGTGCCAGCATGGGGGGGCTCGGCGAGCAGTACTTC.

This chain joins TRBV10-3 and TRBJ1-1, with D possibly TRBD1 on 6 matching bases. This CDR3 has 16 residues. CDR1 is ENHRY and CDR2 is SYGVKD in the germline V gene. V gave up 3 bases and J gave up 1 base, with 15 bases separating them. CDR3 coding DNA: TGTGCCATCAGTGATCCCGGGGAGGGGGAGAACACTGAAGCTTTCTTT. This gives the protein CAISDPGEGENTEAFF.

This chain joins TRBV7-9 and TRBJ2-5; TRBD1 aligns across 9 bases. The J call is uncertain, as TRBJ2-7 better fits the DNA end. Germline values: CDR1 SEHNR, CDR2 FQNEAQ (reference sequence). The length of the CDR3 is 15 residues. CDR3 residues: CASSLAGDRAYEQYF. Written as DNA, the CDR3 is TGTGCCAGCAGCTTAGCGGGGGACAGGGCTTACGAGCAGTACTTC.

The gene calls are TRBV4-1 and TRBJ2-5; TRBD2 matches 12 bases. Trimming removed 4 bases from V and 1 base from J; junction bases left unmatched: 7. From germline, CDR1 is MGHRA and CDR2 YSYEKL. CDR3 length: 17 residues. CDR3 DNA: TGCGCCAGCAGCCTTCGTCTAGCGGGAGGGGTCCAAGAGACCCAGTACTTC. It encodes CASSLRLAGGVQETQYF.

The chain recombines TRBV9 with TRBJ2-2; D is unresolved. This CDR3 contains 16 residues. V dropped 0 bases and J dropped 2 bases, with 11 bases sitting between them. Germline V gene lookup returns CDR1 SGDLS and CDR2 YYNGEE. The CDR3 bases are TGTGCCAGCAGCGTAGCCGGCGGAACCAACACCGGGGAGCTGTTTTTT. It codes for CASSVAGGTNTGELFF.

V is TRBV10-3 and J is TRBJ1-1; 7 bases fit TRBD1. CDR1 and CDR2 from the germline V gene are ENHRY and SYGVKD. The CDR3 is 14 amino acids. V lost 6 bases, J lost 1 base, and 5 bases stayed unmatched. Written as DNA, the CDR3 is TGTGCCATCAGCCAGGGACAGAAGAACACTGAAGCTTTCTTT. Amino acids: CAISQGQKNTEAFF.

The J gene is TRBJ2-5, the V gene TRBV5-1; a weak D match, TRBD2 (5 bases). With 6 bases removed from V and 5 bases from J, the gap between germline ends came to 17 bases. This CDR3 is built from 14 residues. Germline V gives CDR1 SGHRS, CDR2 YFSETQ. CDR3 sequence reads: CASTASRRGETQYF. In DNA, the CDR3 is TGCGCCAGCACGGCTAGCCGGCGAGGGGAGACCCAGTACTTC.

CDR3 sequence: CASILGVGTRSHNEQFF. Written as DNA, the CDR3 is TGTGCCAGCATACTGGGGGTGGGGACTAGATCACACAATGAGCAGTTCTTC. The chain couples TRBV21-1 to TRBJ2-1; the table gives TRBD2 as D, unverified against the DNA. TRBV21-1 is a listed pseudogene. This CDR3 spans 17 amino acids.